This T cell receptor beta chain emerged from a study of T-cell reconstitution after alpha-beta-depleted transplantation in children. Construction of the TCRbeta library involved unique molecular identifiers. TCRdb passed the PCR reads through MiXCR, listing each CDR3 protein once. The table has about 610,000 distinct CDR3 sequences, 10% to 13% seen once; the top ten hold roughly 3.9%. V trimming: 6 bases; J trimming: 2 bases; junction bases outside the gene matches: 3. Germline CDR1 SQVTM, CDR2 ANQGSEA. This CDR3 is built from 13 residues. In this sample, this clonotype turned up many times. The V gene is TRBV29-1, the J gene TRBJ2-7; 11 positions match TRBD1. The clonotype was recovered from a human donor who donated a stem cell graft to a child with acute myeloid leukemia. Sequencing was performed on PBMCs from the stem cell graft donor, taken from the stem cell graft. CDR3: CSVRTGGAYEQYF. The CDR3, as DNA: TGCAGCGTGAGGACAGGGGGCGCCTACGAGCAGTACTTC.